This TCR beta chain comes out of a study of T cells after yellow fever vaccination. Researchers made TCR cDNA using 5'RACE template switching, and this step added a universal primer site and UMIs. MiXCR was run by TCRdb on the 5' RACE reads, yielding one entry per CDR3 protein. The sample contains 300,000 or so distinct CDR3 sequences, around 3.9% of which appear only once. This clonotype was seen more than once but under ten times. Its antigen is still unknown. Germline assignment: CDR1 SGDLS and CDR2 YYNGEE. The CDR3 length is 17 residues. The trim removed 3 bases at V and 5 bases at J, leaving 13 bases unmatched. Whole-study results and caveats: On re-exposure, the response was weaker but peaked faster, at day 5 versus 15. Subsequent to the booster, the majority of primary-vaccination clones reappeared (roughly 97% CD4, 85% to 90% CD8). Sorted repertoires could include abundant contaminating clonotypes from bulk cells.

The rearrangement links TRBV9 to TRBJ2-2, with 7 bases aligning to TRBD1. This material consisted of PBMCs, taken 5 days after the yellow fever booster vaccination. The receptor comes from a man aged 18-30 years who received the YFV17D yellow fever vaccine. The CDR3 spells CASSAPIGTVVTGELFF. DNA of the CDR3: TGTGCCAGCAGCGCGCCCATTGGGACAGTGGTGACCGGGGAGCTGTTTTTT. The variable domain in full, completed from reference TRBV9 and TRBJ2-2, reads DSGVTQTPKHLITATGQRVTLRCSPRSGDLSVYWYQQSLDQGLQFLIQYYNGEERAKGNILERFSAQQFPDLHSELNLSSLELGDSALYFCASSAPIGTVVTGELFFGEGSRLTVL.